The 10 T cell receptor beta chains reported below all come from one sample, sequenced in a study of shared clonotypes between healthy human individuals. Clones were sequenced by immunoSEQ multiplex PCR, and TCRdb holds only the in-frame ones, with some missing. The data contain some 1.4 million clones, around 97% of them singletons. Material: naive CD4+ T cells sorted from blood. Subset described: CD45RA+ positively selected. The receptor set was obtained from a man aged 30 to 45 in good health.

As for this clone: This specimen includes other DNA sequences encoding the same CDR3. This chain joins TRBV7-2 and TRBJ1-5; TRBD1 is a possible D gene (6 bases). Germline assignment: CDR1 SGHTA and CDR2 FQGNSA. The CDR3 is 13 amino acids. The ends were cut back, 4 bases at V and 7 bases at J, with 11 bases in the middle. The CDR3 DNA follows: TGTGCCAGCAGCTCCTCGGGGGCCCAGCCCCAGCATTTT. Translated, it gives CASSSSGAQPQHF.

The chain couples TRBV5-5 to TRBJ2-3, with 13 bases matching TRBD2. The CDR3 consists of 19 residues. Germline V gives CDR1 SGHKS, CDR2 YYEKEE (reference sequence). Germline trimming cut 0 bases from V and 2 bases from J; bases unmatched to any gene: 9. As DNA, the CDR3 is TGTGCCAGCAGCTTGGAGGCGACTAGCGGGAGGTCAGTCACAGATACGCAGTATTTT. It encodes CASSLEATSGRSVTDTQYF.

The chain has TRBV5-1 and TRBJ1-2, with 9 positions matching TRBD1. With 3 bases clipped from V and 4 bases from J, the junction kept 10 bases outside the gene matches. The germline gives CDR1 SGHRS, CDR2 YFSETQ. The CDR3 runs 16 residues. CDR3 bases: TGCGCCAGCAGCTCGGGACAGGGTGGAATTAGCTATGGCTACACCTTC. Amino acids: CASSSGQGGISYGYTF.

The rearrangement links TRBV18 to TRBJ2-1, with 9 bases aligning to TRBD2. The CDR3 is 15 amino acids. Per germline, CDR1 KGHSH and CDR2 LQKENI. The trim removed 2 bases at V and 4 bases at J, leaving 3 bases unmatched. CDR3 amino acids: CASSPRLAEYNEQFF. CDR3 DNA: TGTGCCAGCTCACCAAGACTAGCGGAGTACAATGAGCAGTTCTTC.

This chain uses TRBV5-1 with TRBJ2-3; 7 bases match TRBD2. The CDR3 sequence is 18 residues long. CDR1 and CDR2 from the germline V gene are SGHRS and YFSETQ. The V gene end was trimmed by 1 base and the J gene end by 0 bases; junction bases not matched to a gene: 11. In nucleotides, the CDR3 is TGCGCCAGCAGCTTGAAGTTTAGGCTAGCGGAAAGCACAGATACGCAGTATTTT. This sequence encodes CASSLKFRLAESTDTQYF.

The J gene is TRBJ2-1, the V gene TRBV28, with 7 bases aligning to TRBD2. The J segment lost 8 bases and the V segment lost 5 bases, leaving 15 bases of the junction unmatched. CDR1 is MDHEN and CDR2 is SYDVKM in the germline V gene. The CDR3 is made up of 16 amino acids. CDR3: CASSTGIWAGEDEQFF. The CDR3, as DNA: TGTGCCAGCAGTACGGGGATCTGGGCGGGAGAGGATGAGCAGTTCTTC.

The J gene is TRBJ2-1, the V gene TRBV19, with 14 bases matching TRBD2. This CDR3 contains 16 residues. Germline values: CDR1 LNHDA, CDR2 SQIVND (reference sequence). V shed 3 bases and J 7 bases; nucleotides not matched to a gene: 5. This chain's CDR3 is CASSMGTSGRSNEQFF. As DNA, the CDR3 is TGTGCCAGTAGTATGGGGACTAGCGGGAGATCTAATGAGCAGTTCTTC.

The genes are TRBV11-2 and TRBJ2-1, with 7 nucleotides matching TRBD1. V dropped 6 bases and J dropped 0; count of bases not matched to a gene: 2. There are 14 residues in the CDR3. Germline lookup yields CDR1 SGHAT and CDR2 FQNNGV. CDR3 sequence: CASRDRDSYNEQFF. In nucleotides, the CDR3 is TGTGCCAGCAGAGACAGGGACTCCTACAATGAGCAGTTCTTC.

The CDR3 spells CASSLVDSPQETQYF. The CDR3 coding sequence is TGCGCCAGCAGCCTAGTGGACAGCCCTCAAGAGACCCAGTACTTC. The V gene is TRBV4-1, the J gene TRBJ2-5, with D perhaps TRBD1 (6 bases). Germline V CDR1 and CDR2: MGHRA, YSYEKL. V was cut by 4 bases and J by 2 bases, with 14 bases left in between. The CDR3 is 15 amino acids.

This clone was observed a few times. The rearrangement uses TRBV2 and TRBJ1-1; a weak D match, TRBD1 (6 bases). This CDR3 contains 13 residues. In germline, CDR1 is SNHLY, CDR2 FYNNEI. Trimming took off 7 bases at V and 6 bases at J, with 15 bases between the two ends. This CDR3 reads CASIPGTWAEAFF. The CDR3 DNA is TGTGCCAGCATTCCCGGGACATGGGCTGAAGCTTTCTTT.